One and the same sample provided the 30 T cell receptor beta chains below, sequenced in a study of identical twins. Each CDR3 protein is one row after TCRdb ran MiXCR on the 5' RACE reads. Found here are around 960,000 distinct CDR3 sequences, about 12% of them singletons; the top ten hold roughly 1.5%. This sample also belongs to another study, concerning yellow fever vaccine responses in identical twins.

The source material was PBMCs. The receptors originated from a woman younger than 35 in good health.

This clonotype was observed many times. This rearrangement joins TRBV28 to TRBJ2-3, with TRBD2 matching over 12 bases. There are 14 residues in the CDR3. Germline V gene sequence: CDR1 MDHEN, CDR2 SYDVKM. The J segment lost 5 bases and the V segment lost 5 bases, leaving 2 bases of the junction unmatched. This chain's CDR3 is CASSRGLAGDTQYF. In DNA form, the CDR3 reads TGTGCCAGCAGTCGGGGACTAGCGGGAGATACGCAGTATTTT.

This chain joins TRBV5-5 and TRBJ2-3; D is possibly TRBD1 (5 bases). The CDR3 is made up of 15 amino acids. Trimming shortened V by 4 bases and J by 2 bases, and 14 bases separated the two germline ends. Per the germline V gene, CDR1 is SGHKS and CDR2 is YYEKEE (reference sequence). The CDR3 loop is CASSDQGWDTDTQYF. Here the CDR3 DNA reads TGTGCCAGCAGCGATCAGGGATGGGACACAGATACGCAGTATTTT.

This clonotype was observed a few times. V is TRBV20-1 and J is TRBJ2-5; D possibly corresponds to TRBD2 (6 bases). Trimming took off 0 bases at V and 5 bases at J, with 13 bases between the two ends. The CDR3 spans 14 residues. Germline V lookup: CDR1 DFQATT, CDR2 SNEGSKA (reference sequence). Here the CDR3 DNA reads TGCAGTGCTAGAGACTCGGGACTGGGCGAGACCCAGTACTTC. It specifies CSARDSGLGETQYF.

This clonotype was seen a few times. The chain employs TRBV24-1 and TRBJ2-7; 11 positions agree with TRBD1. Germline CDR1 reads KGHDR; CDR2 reads SFDVKD. Losses at the gene ends were 0 bases for V and 6 bases for J; bases not matched to a gene: 9. The CDR3 loop spans 17 amino acids. The CDR3 DNA is TGTGCCACCAGTGATTTGCCCAGGGGACAGGGGGTCGGCGAGCAGTACGTC. Its protein is CATSDLPRGQGVGEQYV.

This chain uses TRBV21-1 with TRBJ2-7; TRBD1, the table's D call, lacks a check against the DNA. TRBV21-1 is assigned pseudogene status. The CDR3 is 12 amino acids. CDR3 region: CASSKVGTPQYV. Here the CDR3 DNA reads TGTGCCAGCAGCAAAGTAGGGACACCGCAGTACGTC.

This clonotype was observed a single time. The J gene is TRBJ1-1, the V gene TRBV29-1; D is undetermined. The V end was cut by 6 bases, the J end by 1 base, with 12 bases between. Germline assignment: CDR1 SQVTM and CDR2 ANQGSEA. This CDR3 is built from 13 residues. The CDR3 nucleotides read TGCAGCGTCCCCCCACGGAAGAACACTGAAGCTTTCTTT. Its translation is CSVPPRKNTEAFF.

This clonotype was detected a few times. The V and J genes are TRBV10-3 and TRBJ2-1; D call uncertain. Germline assignment: CDR1 ENHRY and CDR2 SYGVKD. This CDR3 region has 13 residues. Trimming cost V 3 bases and J 4 bases, with 7 bases left between them. The CDR3 coding sequence is TGTGCCATCAGTGAAGCCAGTTACAATGAGCAGTTCTTC. Translated: CAISEASYNEQFF.

This clonotype appeared a few times. The chain joins TRBV19 to TRBJ2-5, with TRBD2 as a possible D gene (6 bases). Trimming cost V 0 bases and J 9 bases, with 11 bases left between them. The CDR3 consists of 13 residues. Per the germline V gene, CDR1 is LNHDA and CDR2 is SQIVND (reference sequence). The CDR3 DNA sequence: TGTGCCAGTAGTATAGATCTTGGCGGGGCCCAGTACTTC. It yields the protein CASSIDLGGAQYF.

This clonotype was seen a handful of times. The CDR3 DNA reads TGCAGTGCTAGACCAAGACAGGGAGTAGCCAATGAGCAGTTCTTC. Its protein is CSARPRQGVANEQFF. The V call is TRBV20-1, the J call TRBJ2-1; 7 nucleotides match TRBD1. Losses at the gene ends were 2 bases for V and 6 bases for J; bases not matched to a gene: 10. Germline V lookup: CDR1 DFQATT, CDR2 SNEGSKA (reference sequence). This CDR3 comprises 15 residues.

This chain uses TRBV7-9 with TRBJ2-2; 9 nucleotides align to TRBD1. Germline V CDR1 and CDR2: SEHNR, FQNEAQ (reference sequence). V lost 0 bases to trimming and J lost 5 bases; unmatched junction nucleotides: 7. The CDR3 is 17 amino acids. The CDR3: CASSLAAGTGRTGELFF. The CDR3 coding sequence is TGTGCCAGCAGCTTAGCGGCAGGGACAGGGAGGACCGGGGAGCTGTTTTTT.

The rearrangement uses TRBV27 and TRBJ2-1; TRBD1 matches at 8 bases. Germline trimming cut 5 bases from V and 5 bases from J; bases unmatched to any gene: 11. The CDR3 is 16 amino acids. Germline assignment: CDR1 MNHEY and CDR2 SMNVEV (reference sequence). CDR3 sequence reads: CASSGMGQEGNNEQFF. The CDR3 coding sequence is TGTGCCAGCAGTGGGATGGGACAGGAGGGCAACAATGAGCAGTTCTTC.

Only a few counts were recorded for this clonotype. For the CDR3, the DNA is TGTGCCAGCAGCCAAGATACGGCCTTTAGCACAGATACGCAGTATTTT. This codes for CASSQDTAFSTDTQYF. The chain is built from TRBV3-1 and TRBJ2-3; D ambiguous. The CDR3 runs 16 residues. Trimming removed 0 bases from V and 0 bases from J, with 10 bases in between. Germline assignment: CDR1 LGHDT and CDR2 YNNKEL (reference sequence).

This clonotype was observed a handful of times. CDR3 residues: CASSLEAGGVYEQYF. Written as DNA, the CDR3 is TGTGCCAGCAGCTTAGAGGCGGGAGGTGTCTACGAGCAGTACTTC. The chain has TRBV7-2 and TRBJ2-7; 8 nucleotides match TRBD2. The CDR3 has 15 residues. Losses at the gene ends were 1 base for V and 3 bases for J; bases not matched to a gene: 5. Germline CDR1 is SGHTA and CDR2 is FQGNSA.

The CDR3 DNA reads as TGTGCCAGCAGTTTTGGTATCGGTGGTTCACCCCTCCACTTT. It codes for CASSFGIGGSPLHF. The chain recombines TRBV27 with TRBJ1-6, with D hard to call. From germline, CDR1 is MNHEY and CDR2 SMNVEV (reference sequence). Trimming took off 3 bases at V and 9 bases at J, with 12 bases between the two ends. The CDR3 has 14 residues.

The rearrangement uses TRBV20-1 and TRBJ2-1, with 7 bases lining up with TRBD1. V was pared by 1 base and J by 0 bases, with 6 bases of the junction left unmatched. Germline V CDR1 and CDR2: DFQATT, SNEGSKA (reference sequence). This CDR3 has 16 residues. CDR3 loop: CSARGLQGISYNEQFF. DNA for the CDR3: TGCAGTGCTAGAGGGTTACAGGGGATCTCCTACAATGAGCAGTTCTTC.

There are a few counts of this clonotype. The CDR3 nucleotides read TGTGCCAGCAGCCAGGCCGGCGACTCCAACTACAATGAGCAGTTCTTC. Protein sequence: CASSQAGDSNYNEQFF. The chain employs TRBV11-3 and TRBJ2-1; D gene unclear. With 5 bases removed from V and 3 bases from J, the gap between germline ends came to 17 bases. The germline gives CDR1 SGHNT, CDR2 YENEEA. This CDR3 has 16 residues.

The gene calls are TRBV4-1 and TRBJ2-2; weak D call: TRBD1 (7 bases). CDR3 length: 14 amino acids. V lost 10 bases, J lost 8 bases, and 20 bases lay in between. CDR1 MGHRA and CDR2 YSYEKL come from the germline V gene. CDR3 DNA: TGCGCCACCCGCGGGGACAGAATTTCTGGGGAGCTGTTTTTT. Its translation is CATRGDRISGELFF.

This rearrangement joins TRBV7-3 to TRBJ2-1; D gene unclear. Trimming cost V 0 bases and J 4 bases, with 16 bases left between them. CDR3 size: 17 residues. The V gene's germline CDR1 is SGHTA and CDR2 FQGTGA. The CDR3 DNA sequence: TGTGCCAGCAGCTTAACACCTGTACTACTTCGATACAATGAGCAGTTCTTC. This codes for CASSLTPVLLRYNEQFF. The variable domain in full, with the rest retrieved from reference TRBV7-3 and TRBJ2-1, is GAGVSQTPSNKVTEKGKYVELRCDPISGHTALYWYRQSLGQGPEFLIYFQGTGAADDSGLPNDRFFAVRPEGSVSTLKIQRTERGDSAVYLCASSLTPVLLRYNEQFFGPGTRLTVL.

V and J are TRBV6-5 and TRBJ2-7; no definite D call. The germline V gene has CDR1 MNHEY and CDR2 SVGAGI. This CDR3 is built from 13 residues. V lost 2 bases to trimming and J lost 3 bases, with 8 bases between them. As DNA, the CDR3 is TGTGCCAGCAGTTACGGGTTGTTCTACGAGCAGTACTTC. Protein product: CASSYGLFYEQYF.

The CDR3 here is CSASGSGTRTDTQYF. The CDR3 DNA follows: TGCAGTGCTAGTGGCAGCGGGACCCGCACAGATACGCAGTATTTT. This chain uses TRBV20-1 with TRBJ2-3; 7 nucleotides align to TRBD2. Germline V gives CDR1 DFQATT, CDR2 SNEGSKA (reference sequence). The length of the CDR3 is 15 residues. With V trimmed by 3 bases and J by 1 base, 7 bases remained unmatched.

This clonotype was found many times. The gene calls are TRBV6-2 or TRBV6-3 and TRBJ1-1; D is possibly TRBD1 (6 bases). This CDR3 has 13 amino acids. Germline loops: CDR1 MNHEY, CDR2 SVGEGT. Trimming pared 7 bases from V and 2 bases from J, leaving 11 bases between. In DNA, the CDR3 is TGTGCCAGCACTGTACAGGGAAACACTGAAGCTTTCTTT. This encodes CASTVQGNTEAFF.

This clonotype was found a few times. The chain has TRBV9 and TRBJ2-5, with 8 bases fitting TRBD2. The V segment lost 3 bases and the J segment 5 bases; nucleotides outside the gene matches: 12. The germline V gene encodes CDR1 SGDLS and CDR2 YYNGEE. CDR3 size: 16 residues. DNA for the CDR3: TGTGCCAGCAGCGACGGGGGGGGCAAGAGGCAGGAGACCCAGTACTTC. As protein: CASSDGGGKRQETQYF.

This clonotype has just a few counts. V and J are TRBV21-1 and TRBJ2-1; the DNA was not compared with TRBD1, the D call given in the table. TRBV21-1 is termed a pseudogene. CDR3 length: 15 residues. The CDR3 DNA reads TGTGCCAGCAGCAAAGGACTACATGGGGAAGACGAGCAGTTCTTC. Protein product: CASSKGLHGEDEQFF.

The chain is built from TRBV2 and TRBJ2-1; 9 nucleotides agree with TRBD2. The V segment lost 0 bases and the J segment 7 bases; nucleotides outside the gene matches: 10. Looked up from germline, CDR1 is SNHLY and CDR2 is FYNNEI. This CDR3 has 17 amino acids. The CDR3 region has the DNA TGTGCCAGCAGTGAAGCGCATTGGCTAGCGGGAAAGAATGAGCAGTTCTTC. It translates to CASSEAHWLAGKNEQFF.

Comment on this clonotype: An end of the junction does not agree with germline; a read error may underlie this. V is TRBV2 and J is TRBJ2-1, with 10 bases matching TRBD2. The CDR3 contains 19 residues. Germline-derived CDR1 and CDR2 are SNHLY and FYNNEI. CDR3 sequence: CTSSAAGTSVRRSYNEQFF. CDR3 DNA: TGTACCAGCAGTGCCGCCGGGACTAGCGTTCGGAGATCCTACAATGAGCAGTTCTTC.

In this sample, this clonotype turned up many times. The V call is TRBV5-1, the J call TRBJ2-7; possible D gene TRBD1, 5 bases. This CDR3 is 14 amino acids long. From germline, CDR1 is SGHRS and CDR2 YFSETQ. Trimming stripped 0 bases from V and 2 bases from J, with 9 bases between. The CDR3 region is CASSLVTGTYEQYF. CDR3 nucleotides: TGCGCCAGCAGCTTGGTTACAGGAACCTACGAGCAGTACTTC.

The genes are TRBV20-1 and TRBJ2-7; 11 nucleotides agree with TRBD1. This CDR3 region has 12 residues. V was clipped by 6 bases and J by 6 bases; unmatched bases: 4. Looked up from germline, CDR1 is DFQATT and CDR2 is SNEGSKA (reference sequence). CDR3 coding DNA: TGCAGTGCGTACGGACAGGGGGCCGAGCAGTACTTC. This translates into CSAYGQGAEQYF.

This clonotype was recorded a few times. This chain links TRBV18 with TRBJ2-1, with D unresolved. V was shortened by 0 bases and J by 6 bases, with 6 bases between the two germline ends. The length of the CDR3 is 13 residues. Germline V gene sequence: CDR1 KGHSH, CDR2 LQKENI. The CDR3 nucleotides are TGTGCCAGCTCACCACCGTTAACCAATGAGCAGTTCTTC. Protein product: CASSPPLTNEQFF. Full variable domain (rest looked up from reference TRBV18 and TRBJ2-1): NAGVMQNPRHLVRRRGQEARLRCSPMKGHSHVYWYRQLPEEGLKFMVYLQKENIIDESGMPKERFSAEFPKEGPSILRIQQVVRGDSAAYFCASSPPLTNEQFFGPGTRLTVL.

This clonotype appeared a few times. V gene TRBV6-1 combines with J gene TRBJ2-1; TRBD2 agrees at 7 bases. The CDR3 has 17 amino acids. Germline trimming cut 4 bases from V and 3 bases from J; bases unmatched to any gene: 12. Germline CDR1 and CDR2: MNHNS and SASEGT. DNA of the CDR3: TGTGCCAGCAGTGCCCGGGGCGGGAGTGGGTTCTACAATGAGCAGTTCTTC. As protein: CASSARGGSGFYNEQFF.

The chain is built from TRBV11-1 and TRBJ2-5, with TRBD2 matching over 8 bases. Germline lookup yields CDR1 SGHAT and CDR2 FQDESV (reference sequence). The junction had 19 bases not matched to a gene; V was cut back by 5 bases and J by 5 bases. The CDR3 is 18 amino acids. The CDR3 reads CASSAVERESALWETQYF. The CDR3 DNA sequence: TGTGCCAGCAGCGCCGTAGAGCGGGAGAGTGCTCTCTGGGAGACCCAGTACTTC. Full variable domain (rest looked up from reference TRBV11-1 and TRBJ2-5): EAEVAQSPRYKITEKSQAVAFWCDPISGHATLYWYRQILGQGPELLVQFQDESVVDDSQLPKDRFSAERLKGVDSTLKIQPAELGDSAMYLCASSAVERESALWETQYFGPGTRLLVL.